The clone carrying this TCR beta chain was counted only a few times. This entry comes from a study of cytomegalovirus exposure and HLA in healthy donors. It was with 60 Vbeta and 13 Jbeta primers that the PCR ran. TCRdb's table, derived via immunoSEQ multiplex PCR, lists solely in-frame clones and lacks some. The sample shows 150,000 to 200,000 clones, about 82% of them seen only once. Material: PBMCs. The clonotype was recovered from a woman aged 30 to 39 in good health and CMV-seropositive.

This CDR3 is CASSEGRGITDTQYF. The CDR3 DNA reads TGTGCCAGCAGTGAAGGGCGGGGGATCACAGATACGCAGTATTTT. The genes are TRBV6-1 and TRBJ2-3; 7 bases are a match to TRBD2. There are 15 residues in the CDR3. With V trimmed by 1 base and J by 2 bases, 3 bases remained unmatched. Germline V gene sequence: CDR1 MNHNS, CDR2 SASEGT.